What follows is one TCR beta chain and its context. Its matching antigen is unknown. The data stem from a study of T cells in Graves' hyperthyroidism and ophthalmopathy. TCR beta CDR3 regions were amplified from RNA transcripts. The HTBI set primed first-round TCR CDR3 RT-PCR. From the multiplex PCR reads, TCRdb called clonotypes with MiXCR, one entry per CDR3 protein. Found here are 600,000 or so distinct CDR3 sequences, 35% to 55% of them singletons; the top ten hold 8.2%. General study results and limits: Appearing also in blood were most of the thyroid clonotypes expanded above 0.001.

CDR1 and CDR2 (germline): MGHDK, SYGVNS. After removal of 10 bases from V and 3 bases from J, the junction contained 9 bases not matched to a gene. The CDR3 has 14 residues. Material: peripheral blood or thyroid tissue (not recorded which). This TCR was sampled from a woman in her late teens or twenties with Graves' hyperthyroidism. The rearrangement uses TRBV25-1 and TRBJ1-1; 9 bases are a match to TRBD1. For the CDR3, the DNA is TGTGCCATGGGGGACAGGGCGTTGGACACTGAAGCTTTCTTT. Protein: CAMGDRALDTEAFF.